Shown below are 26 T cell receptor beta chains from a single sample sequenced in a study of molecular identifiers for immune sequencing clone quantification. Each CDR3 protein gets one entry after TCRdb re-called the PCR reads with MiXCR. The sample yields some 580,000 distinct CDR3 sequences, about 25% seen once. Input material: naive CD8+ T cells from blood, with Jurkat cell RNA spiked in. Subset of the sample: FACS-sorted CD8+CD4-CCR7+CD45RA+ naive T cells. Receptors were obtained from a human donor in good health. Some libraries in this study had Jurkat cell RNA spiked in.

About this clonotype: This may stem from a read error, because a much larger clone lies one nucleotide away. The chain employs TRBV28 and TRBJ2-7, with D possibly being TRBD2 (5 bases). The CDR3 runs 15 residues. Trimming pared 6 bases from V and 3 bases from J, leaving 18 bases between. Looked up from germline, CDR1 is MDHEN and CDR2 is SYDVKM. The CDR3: CASRAGPSPYYEQYF. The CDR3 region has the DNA TGTGCCAGCAGGGCTGGGCCTAGCCCGTACTACGAGCAGTACTTC.

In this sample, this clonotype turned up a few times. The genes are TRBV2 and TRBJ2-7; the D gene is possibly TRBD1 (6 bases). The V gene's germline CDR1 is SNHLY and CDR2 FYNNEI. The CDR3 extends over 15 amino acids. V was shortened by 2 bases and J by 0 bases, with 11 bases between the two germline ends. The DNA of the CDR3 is TGTGCCAGCAGTGAAACAGGGTCAAGCTCCTACGAGCAGTACTTC. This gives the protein CASSETGSSSYEQYF.

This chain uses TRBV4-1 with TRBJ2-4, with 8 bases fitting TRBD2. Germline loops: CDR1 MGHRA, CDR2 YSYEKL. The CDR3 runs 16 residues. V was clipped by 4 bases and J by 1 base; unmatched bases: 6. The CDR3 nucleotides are TGCGCCAGCAGCCCCAAGCGGGAGAGCGCCAAAAACATTCAGTACTTC. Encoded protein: CASSPKRESAKNIQYF.

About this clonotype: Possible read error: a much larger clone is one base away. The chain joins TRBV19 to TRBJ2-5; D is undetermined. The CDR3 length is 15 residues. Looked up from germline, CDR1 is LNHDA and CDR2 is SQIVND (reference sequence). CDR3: CVSSTSDLAGETQYF. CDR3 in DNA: TGTGTCAGTAGTACTTCAGACTTAGCCGGGGAGACCCAGTACTTC.

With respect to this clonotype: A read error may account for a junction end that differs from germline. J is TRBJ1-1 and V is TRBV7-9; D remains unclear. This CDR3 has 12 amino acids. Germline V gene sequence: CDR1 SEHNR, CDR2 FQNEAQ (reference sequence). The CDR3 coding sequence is TGTGCCGGCAGCCCCCCGAACACTGAAGCTTTCTTT. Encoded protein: CAGSPPNTEAFF.

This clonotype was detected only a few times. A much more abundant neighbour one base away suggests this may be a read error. CDR3 nucleotides: TGTGCCAGCAGCCCGGATAGAGGTGCAGGTTGGGGCTCTGAAGCTTTCTTT. Amino acid sequence: CASSPDRGAGWGSEAFF. The V gene is TRBV5-6, the J gene TRBJ1-1; TRBD1 is a possible D gene (5 bases). The CDR3 is made up of 17 amino acids. Germline CDR1 reads SGHDT; CDR2 reads YYEEEE. V was cut by 4 bases and J by 6 bases, with 25 bases left in between.

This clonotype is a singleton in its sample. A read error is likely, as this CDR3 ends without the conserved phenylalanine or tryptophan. The CDR3 here is CAISDLQHYEQYS. The CDR3, as DNA: TGTGCCATCAGTGACCTACAGCACTACGAGCAGTACTCC. The chain combines TRBV10-3 with TRBJ2-7, with D hard to call. The ends were cut back, 3 bases at V and 3 bases at J, with 9 bases in the middle. Germline lookup yields CDR1 ENHRY and CDR2 SYGVKD. The CDR3 contains 13 residues.

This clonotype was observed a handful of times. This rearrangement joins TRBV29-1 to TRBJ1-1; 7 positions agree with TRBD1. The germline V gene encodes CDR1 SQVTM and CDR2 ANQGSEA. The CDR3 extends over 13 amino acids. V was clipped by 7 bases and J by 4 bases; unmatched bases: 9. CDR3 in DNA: TGCAGCGCCTACAGGGGCGGGAGCACTGAAGCTTTCTTT. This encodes CSAYRGGSTEAFF.

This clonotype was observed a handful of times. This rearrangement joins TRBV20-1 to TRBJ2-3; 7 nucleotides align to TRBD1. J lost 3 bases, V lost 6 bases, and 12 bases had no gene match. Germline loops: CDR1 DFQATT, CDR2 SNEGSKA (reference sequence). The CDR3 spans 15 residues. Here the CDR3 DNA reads TGCAGTGCCCTTGGGACAACAGGGGTAACAGATACGCAGTATTTT. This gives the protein CSALGTTGVTDTQYF.

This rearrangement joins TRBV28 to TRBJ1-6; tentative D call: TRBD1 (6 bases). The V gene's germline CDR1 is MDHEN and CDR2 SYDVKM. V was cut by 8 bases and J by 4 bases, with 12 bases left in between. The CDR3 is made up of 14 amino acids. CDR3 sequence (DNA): TGTGCCAGCTCATGGGACAATTATAATTCACCCCTCCACTTT. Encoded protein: CASSWDNYNSPLHF.

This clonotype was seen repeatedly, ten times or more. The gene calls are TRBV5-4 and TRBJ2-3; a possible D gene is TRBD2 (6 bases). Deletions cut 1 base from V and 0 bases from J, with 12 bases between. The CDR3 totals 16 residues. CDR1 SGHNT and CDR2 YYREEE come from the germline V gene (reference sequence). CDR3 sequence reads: CASSLNLATSTDTQYF. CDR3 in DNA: TGTGCCAGCAGCTTGAACCTAGCGACAAGCACAGATACGCAGTATTTT.

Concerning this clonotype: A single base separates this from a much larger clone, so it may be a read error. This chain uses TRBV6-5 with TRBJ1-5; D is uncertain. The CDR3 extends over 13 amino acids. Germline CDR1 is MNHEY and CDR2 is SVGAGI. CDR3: CASSYSSSQPKHF. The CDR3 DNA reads TGTGCCAGCAGTTACTCGAGCAGTCAGCCCAAGCATTTT.

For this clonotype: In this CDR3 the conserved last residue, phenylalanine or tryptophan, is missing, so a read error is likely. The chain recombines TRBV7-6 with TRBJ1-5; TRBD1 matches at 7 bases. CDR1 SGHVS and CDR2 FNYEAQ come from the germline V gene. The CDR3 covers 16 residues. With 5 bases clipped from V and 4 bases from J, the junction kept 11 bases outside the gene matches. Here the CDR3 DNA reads TGTGCCAGCAGCGCAGGGACAGCTTTAGGAAATCAGCCCCAGCATCTT. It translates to CASSAGTALGNQPQHL.

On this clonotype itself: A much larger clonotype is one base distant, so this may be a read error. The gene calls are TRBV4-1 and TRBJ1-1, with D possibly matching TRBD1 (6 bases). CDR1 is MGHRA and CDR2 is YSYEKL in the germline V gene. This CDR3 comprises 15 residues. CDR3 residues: CASGQFSRGGTEAFF. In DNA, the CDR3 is TGCGCCAGCGGCCAATTCAGCAGGGGAGGAACTGAAGCTTTCTTT.

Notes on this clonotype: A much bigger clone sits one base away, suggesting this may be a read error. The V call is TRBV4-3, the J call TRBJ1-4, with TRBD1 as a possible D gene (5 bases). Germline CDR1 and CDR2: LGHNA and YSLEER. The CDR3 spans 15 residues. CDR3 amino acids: CASNQEWQGVGKLFF. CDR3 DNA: TGCGCCAGCAACCAAGAGTGGCAGGGAGTAGGAAAACTGTTTTTT.

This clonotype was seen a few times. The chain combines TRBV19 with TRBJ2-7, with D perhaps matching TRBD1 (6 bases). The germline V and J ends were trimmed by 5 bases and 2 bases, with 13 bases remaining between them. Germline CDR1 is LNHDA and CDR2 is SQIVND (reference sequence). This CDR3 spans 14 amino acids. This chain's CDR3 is CASSPDSFTYEQYF. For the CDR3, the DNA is TGTGCCAGTAGTCCGGACAGTTTTACCTACGAGCAGTACTTC.

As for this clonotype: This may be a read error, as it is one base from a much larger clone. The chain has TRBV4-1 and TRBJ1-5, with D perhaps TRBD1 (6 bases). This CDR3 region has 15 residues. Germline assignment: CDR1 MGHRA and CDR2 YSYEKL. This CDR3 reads CASGQGTGAYQPQHF. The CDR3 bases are TGCGCCAGCGGCCAAGGAACGGGGGCCTATCAGCCCCAGCATTTT.

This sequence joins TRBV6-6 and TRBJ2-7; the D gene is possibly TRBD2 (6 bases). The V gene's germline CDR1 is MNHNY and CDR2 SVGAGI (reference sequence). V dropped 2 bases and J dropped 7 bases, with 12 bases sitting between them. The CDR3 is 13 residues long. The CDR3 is CASSYGRGWEQYF. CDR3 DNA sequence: TGTGCCAGCAGTTACGGTCGGGGGTGGGAGCAGTACTTC.

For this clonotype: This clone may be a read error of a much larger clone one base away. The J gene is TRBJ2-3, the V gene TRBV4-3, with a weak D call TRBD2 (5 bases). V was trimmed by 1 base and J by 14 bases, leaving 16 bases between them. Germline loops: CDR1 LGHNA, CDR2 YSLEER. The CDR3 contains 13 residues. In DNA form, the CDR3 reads TGCGCCAGCAGCCAAGCCCGGGGTAGTTCGAGGTATTTT. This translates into CASSQARGSSRYF.

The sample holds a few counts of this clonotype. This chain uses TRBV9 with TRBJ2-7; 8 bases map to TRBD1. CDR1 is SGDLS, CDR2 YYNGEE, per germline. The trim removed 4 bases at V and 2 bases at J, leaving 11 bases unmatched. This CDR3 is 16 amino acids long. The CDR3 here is CASSPTWGTGPYEQYF. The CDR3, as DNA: TGTGCCAGCAGCCCCACCTGGGGGACAGGTCCCTACGAGCAGTACTTC.

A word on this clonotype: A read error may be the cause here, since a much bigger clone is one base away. CDR3 bases: TGTACCAGCAGATTAGGTGCCATCTCTGGAAACACCATATATTTT. This codes for CTSRLGAISGNTIYF. The chain is built from TRBV13 and TRBJ1-3; D is ambiguous. Germline assignment: CDR1 PRHDT and CDR2 FYEKMQ (reference sequence). The CDR3 covers 15 residues. Filled out from reference TRBV13 and TRBJ1-3, the complete variable domain reads AAGVIQSPRHLIKEKRETATLKCYPIPRHDTVYWYQQGPGQDPQFLISFYEKMQSDKGSIPDRFSAQQFSDYHSELNMSSLELGDSALYFCTSRLGAISGNTIYFGEGSWLTVV.

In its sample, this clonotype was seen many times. In DNA, the CDR3 is TGTGCCAGCAGTTACAGGGGGTCTGAAGCTTTCTTT. It codes for CASSYRGSEAFF. The chain couples TRBV27 to TRBJ1-1, with TRBD1 matching 8 bases. The trim removed 4 bases at V and 6 bases at J, leaving 1 base unmatched. The CDR3 is made up of 12 amino acids. Germline lookup yields CDR1 MNHEY and CDR2 SMNVEV (reference sequence).

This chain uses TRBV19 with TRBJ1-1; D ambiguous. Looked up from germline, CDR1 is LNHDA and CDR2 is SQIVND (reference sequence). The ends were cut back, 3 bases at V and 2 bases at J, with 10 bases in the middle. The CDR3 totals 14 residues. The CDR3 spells CASSMRAANTEAFF. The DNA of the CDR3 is TGTGCCAGTAGTATGAGGGCGGCCAACACTGAAGCTTTCTTT.

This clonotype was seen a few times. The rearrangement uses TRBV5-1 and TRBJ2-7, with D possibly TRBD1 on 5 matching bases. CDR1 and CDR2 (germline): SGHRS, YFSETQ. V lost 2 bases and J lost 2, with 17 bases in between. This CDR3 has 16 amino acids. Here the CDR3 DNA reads TGCGCCAGCAGCTTTAGTGGCAGGGTCGTTCCCTACGAGCAGTACTTC. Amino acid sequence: CASSFSGRVVPYEQYF.

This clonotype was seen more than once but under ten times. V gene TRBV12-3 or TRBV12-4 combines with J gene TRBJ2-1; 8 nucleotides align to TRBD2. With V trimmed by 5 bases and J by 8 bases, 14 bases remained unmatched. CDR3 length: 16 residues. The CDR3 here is CASSPRTSSLLDEQFF. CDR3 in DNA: TGTGCCAGCAGTCCCCGGACTAGCTCCCTGCTCGATGAGCAGTTCTTC.

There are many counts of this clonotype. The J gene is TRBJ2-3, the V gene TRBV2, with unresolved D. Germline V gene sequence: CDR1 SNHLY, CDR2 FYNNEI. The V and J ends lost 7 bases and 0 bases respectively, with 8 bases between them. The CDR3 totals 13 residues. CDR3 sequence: CASKRYSTDTQYF. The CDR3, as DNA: TGTGCCAGCAAGAGATATAGCACAGATACGCAGTATTTT.